The next 7 T cell receptor beta chains were all read from a single sample in a study of T-cell memory formation after mild COVID-19. TCRdb re-analysed the 5' RACE reads in MiXCR, keeping a single row per CDR3 protein. The sample contains under 300,000 distinct CDR3 sequences, 8% to 9% of which appear only once. Sequenced material: PBMCs or a T cell subset sorted from them (not recorded which). These receptors all come from a young man who had mild COVID-19 (a few samples of this study predate the infection). Cell type and time point are not known.

There are many counts of this clonotype. The chain has TRBV5-6 and TRBJ1-1; 11 bases match TRBD1. V was clipped by 4 bases and J by 2 bases; unmatched bases: 1. This CDR3 has 14 residues. The germline CDR1 and CDR2 sequences are SGHDT and YYEEEE. The CDR3 is CASSGTGGNTEAFF. The CDR3 DNA reads TGTGCCAGCAGCGGGACAGGGGGTAACACTGAAGCTTTCTTT.

Many counts were recorded for this clonotype. The chain links TRBV7-3 to TRBJ2-3; TRBD2 matches at 8 bases. Germline assignment: CDR1 SGHTA and CDR2 FQGTGA. The V and J ends lost 3 bases and 6 bases, in that order; junction bases with no gene match: 5. The CDR3 runs 14 residues. The CDR3 sequence is CASSFQTSADTQYF. DNA of the CDR3: TGTGCCAGCAGCTTTCAGACTAGCGCCGATACGCAGTATTTT.

The chain carries TRBV5-1 and TRBJ2-5, with 8 bases aligning to TRBD1. The CDR3 has 15 residues. The V and J ends lost 1 base and 7 bases, in that order; junction bases with no gene match: 9. CDR1 and CDR2 from the germline V gene are SGHRS and YFSETQ. CDR3 DNA: TGCGCCAGCAGCTTGTTGTGGACAGGGCCAGCGACCCAGTACTTC. Translation: CASSLLWTGPATQYF.

CDR3 sequence: CASSLSRGPMNTEAFF. In DNA, the CDR3 is TGCGCCAGCAGCTTGAGTAGGGGACCTATGAACACTGAAGCTTTCTTT. The genes are TRBV5-1 and TRBJ1-1; maybe TRBD1 (5 bases). V dropped 1 base and J dropped 0 bases, with 13 bases sitting between them. The CDR3 has 16 amino acids. From germline, CDR1 is SGHRS and CDR2 YFSETQ.

The chain couples TRBV7-2 to TRBJ2-5, with D uncertain. This CDR3 has 16 residues. V was pared by 3 bases and J by 5 bases, with 19 bases between. The germline V gene has CDR1 SGHTA and CDR2 FQGNSA. CDR3 loop: CASSFRALSFGETQYF. CDR3 in DNA: TGTGCCAGCAGCTTCCGGGCTTTGAGTTTTGGGGAGACCCAGTACTTC.

The table lists this clonotype with many counts. This chain links TRBV7-9 with TRBJ2-4; unclear D gene. Between the trimmed V and J ends, which lost 2 bases and 7 bases, there was a span of 12 bases. CDR1 SEHNR and CDR2 FQNEAQ come from the germline V gene (reference sequence). The CDR3 is 14 residues long. CDR3 region: CASSLTWRSNIQYF. The CDR3 DNA reads TGTGCCAGCAGCTTAACATGGCGGTCGAACATTCAGTACTTC. The full variable domain, with the rest looked up from reference TRBV7-9 and TRBJ2-4, is DTGVSQNPRHKITKRGQNVTFRCDPISEHNRLYWYRQTLGQGPEFLTYFQNEAQLEKSRLLSDRFSAERPKGSFSTLEIQRTEQGDSAMYLCASSLTWRSNIQYFGAGTRLSVL.

This clonotype was observed a handful of times. Here the CDR3 reads CASSPGGREVLTF. The CDR3 DNA follows: TGTGCCAGCTCACCCGGCGGGAGGGAAGTCCTGACTTTC. This sequence joins TRBV18 and TRBJ2-6, with 9 bases aligning to TRBD2. Germline CDR1 reads KGHSH; CDR2 reads LQKENI. J gave up 13 bases and V 3 bases, and 4 bases lay outside the gene matches. This CDR3 has 13 amino acids.